This TCR beta chain was recorded in a study of control samples from healthy donors and cancer patients. This clone occurred a few times. Clones were read by immunoSEQ multiplex PCR, and TCRdb kept only the in-frame ones, dropping some. The table includes fewer than 110,000 clones, approximately 90% detected once. Sequencing input: blood. This receptor was taken from a man younger than 45 in good health.

CDR3 bases: TGCGCCAGCAGCCAAGAGGTATACCGGGGGAGGGAAGCTTTCTTT. This encodes CASSQEVYRGREAFF. The J gene is TRBJ1-1, the V gene TRBV4-3, with D possibly being TRBD1 (5 bases). Germline V gene data show CDR1 as LGHNA and CDR2 as YSLEER. The CDR3 contains 15 residues. The V end lost 0 bases, the J end lost 8 bases, and 16 bases lay between the germline ends.